This T cell receptor (beta chain) stems from a study of cytomegalovirus exposure and HLA in healthy donors. V lost 7 bases and J lost 6; bases outside the gene matches: 4. This CDR3 is 12 amino acids long. CDR1 and CDR2 from the germline V gene are GTSNPN and SVGIG (reference sequence). With 60 Vbeta and 13 Jbeta primers, the PCR was carried out. Measured with immunoSEQ multiplex PCR; TCRdb has only the in-frame clones, and not every one. The sample contains roughly 200,000 clones, 65% to 85% of which appear only once. As regards this clone: Its antigen is not identified.

The study, taken as a whole, reports: Earlier analysis found most TCR beta V segments productive about 87% or about 30% of the time. Other equally common chains were less clonally expanded than HLA-associated TCR beta chains, a later analysis showed. Near-uniform donor sequencing depth was presumed by presence/absence analyses. In a later analysis, specific HLA alleles were associated with about 18,000 TCR beta sequences at a 0.05 false discovery rate.

This receptor was identified in a man in his forties in good health and CMV-seropositive. The gene calls are TRBV30 and TRBJ1-4, with 8 bases fitting TRBD1. Sample: PBMCs. In nucleotides, the CDR3 is TGTGCCTCAGGGGGCGGGGATGAAAAACTGTTTTTT. Translating gives CASGGGDEKLFF.